This TCR beta chain was sequenced for a study of blood T cell repertoires in COVID-19 (dated by TCRdb to about 2020). A note on the overall study: Samples covering the acute and convalescent phases of COVID-19 were provided by collaborators in the United States, Italy and Spain. The prospective study material was composed of cDNA or gDNA derived from T cells, B-cell-depleted T cells, or PBMCs. The dataset comprised deeply sampled blood TCRbeta repertoires from subjects exposed to, actively infected with, or recovered from COVID-19. The repertoires were made available in a free public database intended to serve as a resource for research on the immune response to SARS-CoV-2. The samples were drawn from two sources: the first 160 participants of the ongoing ImmuneRACE study, and fewer than 1,500 subjects contributed by 6 global collaborators. The sample metadata nearly always contained a de-identified subject ID, COVID-19 status, age in years and sex. HLA class I and class II types, where available, came from metadata supplied by the sample provider rather than from assay-based typing.

The CDR3, cysteine through phenylalanine, is 15 amino acids long. Only the CDR3 DNA stays, 45 bases, in frame from base 1. V and J are truncated by 5 bases and 6 bases respectively, leaving an intervening sequence of 20 bases. CDR1 is given as MDHEN and CDR2 as SYDVKM, both from the germline V gene. TCRbeta CDR3 regions were amplified from genomic DNA by means of the immunoSEQ Assay, a bias-controlled multiplex PCR. Regarding the original processing steps: Within the assay, amplification of reference gene primers was used to estimate how many nucleated cells each sample contained. To quantify the absolute abundance of each unique TCRbeta CDR3 rearrangement, sequence reads were collapsed and filtered. For each sample, productive Simpson clonality was calculated as the square root of Simpson's diversity index over productive rearrangements. In its TCRdb copy, this immuneACCESS table keeps in-frame sequences only and misses some clones. Where compared with another copy, unresolved V genes explain less than half of these, and the others have no known cause. The V and J calls and clone size are taken from that table; D and trimming were inferred from the DNA. For this sample the table gives 270,000 or so clones, of which roughly 85% were detected only once. The ten top clones hold 7.5% to 10% of the sample.

Paper-wide results and their limitations: The quantity of clinical and demographic metadata differed by source and by participant and was supplied without curation.

Another Seattle source contributed samples from volunteer blood donors who had recovered from COVID-19. The collaborating institutions used their own protocols to collect whole blood in K2EDTA tubes. For TCRbeta analysis, collaborators shipped samples as frozen whole blood, isolated PBMCs, or DNA extracted from either of those sample types. This clone turned up a few times. Its antigen remains undetermined. It has no much larger one-base neighbor in the sample; base qualities were not kept. This TCR was sampled from a woman between 45 and 65 years old who had recovered from COVID-19. Sequencing was performed on peripheral blood. The sequence links TRBV28 to TRBJ2-7; D gene: possibly TRBD1, on 5 matching bases. The sequenced DNA is TGTGCCAGCAGTGCGACTTCCAGGGCGCAAGGCGAGCAGTACTTC. Translation gives CASSATSRAQGEQYF.